The 18 T cell receptor beta chains below come from one sample, sequenced in a study of blood T cells in healthy people across ages. The use of a sample-barcoded 5' primer and a J-beta primer mix characterized a second PCR of 7 to 11 cycles. TCRdb called the 5' RACE reads again in MiXCR, with one record for every CDR3 protein. The table lists some 930,000 distinct CDR3 sequences, 25% to 35% of them singletons. The same data also contributed to another study, on T cells of mothers and their children.

Sequenced input: blood. All receptors come from a woman between 40 and 50 years old in good health.

The gene calls are TRBV20-1 and TRBJ2-5; the match to TRBD2 covers 7 bases. The ends lost 5 bases at V and 5 bases at J; junction bases unmatched: 14. CDR3 size: 15 residues. Per the germline V gene, CDR1 is DFQATT and CDR2 is SNEGSKA (reference sequence). This CDR3 reads CSACPNWGGRETQYF. In DNA, the CDR3 is TGCAGTGCTTGCCCCAATTGGGGAGGGAGGGAGACCCAGTACTTC.

There are many counts of this clonotype. The chain couples TRBV4-1 to TRBJ1-2; D perhaps matches TRBD1 (5 bases). The germline V gene encodes CDR1 MGHRA and CDR2 YSYEKL. Deletions cut 3 bases from V and 4 bases from J, with 15 bases between. The CDR3 has 15 residues. The CDR3 coding sequence is TGCGCCAGCAGCCAGCTTACCGGGACCCTCTATGGCTACACCTTC. It encodes CASSQLTGTLYGYTF.

In this sample, this clonotype turned up a few times. V and J are TRBV27 and TRBJ1-1, with a tentative D call TRBD1 (5 bases). V gave up 6 bases and J gave up 4 bases, with 12 bases separating them. Germline V gene data show CDR1 as MNHEY and CDR2 as SMNVEV (reference sequence). This CDR3 spans 13 amino acids. The CDR3 region has the DNA TGTGCCAGCAGCCGACCAACAGGCACTGAAGCTTTCTTT. Protein sequence: CASSRPTGTEAFF.

This chain connects TRBV30 to TRBJ2-7, with D possibly matching TRBD2 (5 bases). The CDR3 loop spans 15 amino acids. V dropped 3 bases and J dropped 2 bases, with 17 bases sitting between them. CDR1 GTSNPN and CDR2 SVGIG come from the germline V gene (reference sequence). The CDR3 DNA reads TGTGCCTGGAGGGGCCCCCTCGGGGTTACCTACGAGCAGTACTTC. Translation: CAWRGPLGVTYEQYF.

This clonotype was counted many times. The chain has TRBV6-5 and TRBJ1-2; TRBD1 agrees at 8 bases. Germline V gene sequence: CDR1 MNHEY, CDR2 SVGAGI. The CDR3 extends over 14 amino acids. J was trimmed by 4 bases and V by 6 bases; bases with no gene match: 7. The CDR3 DNA reads TGTGCCAGCAGCCAGTCAGGGGGCACCTATGGCTACACCTTC. It is translated as CASSQSGGTYGYTF.

This rearrangement joins TRBV18 to TRBJ2-7, with 9 positions matching TRBD1. The germline V gene encodes CDR1 KGHSH and CDR2 LQKENI. The CDR3 contains 15 residues. After removal of 3 bases from V and 4 bases from J, the junction contained 7 bases not matched to a gene. The CDR3 is CASSPTGGGRYEQYF. CDR3 in DNA: TGTGCCAGCTCACCCACAGGGGGCGGTCGGTACGAGCAGTACTTC.

This clonotype showed up just a few times. The gene calls are TRBV28 and TRBJ1-5; D unclear. CDR3 length: 12 residues. V was trimmed by 6 bases and J by 3 bases, leaving 6 bases between them. Germline V gene data show CDR1 as MDHEN and CDR2 as SYDVKM. The CDR3 bases are TGTGCCAGCAGAGACCTCAATCAGCCCCAGCATTTT. Its protein is CASRDLNQPQHF.

The gene calls are TRBV5-1 and TRBJ2-3; D might be TRBD1 or TRBD2, each matching 7 bases. Trimming stripped 4 bases from V and 4 bases from J, with 25 bases between. The CDR3 totals 18 residues. The germline gives CDR1 SGHRS, CDR2 YFSETQ. The CDR3 region is CASSPGGVGRGGSDTQYF. The CDR3 nucleotides are TGCGCCAGCAGCCCTGGGGGGGTCGGCCGAGGGGGCTCAGATACGCAGTATTTT.

This clonotype came up many times. The chain has TRBV2 and TRBJ2-1, with 10 bases aligning to TRBD1. This CDR3 comprises 14 residues. Unmatched junction bases numbered 6, after V lost 8 bases and J lost 5 bases. In germline, CDR1 is SNHLY, CDR2 FYNNEI. CDR3 region: CASHTGTGDNEQFF. As DNA, the CDR3 is TGTGCCAGCCATACCGGGACAGGGGACAATGAGCAGTTCTTC.

With regard to this clonotype: A much larger clone lies one base from this, so it may be a read error. This chain uses TRBV20-1 with TRBJ1-1; 7 positions agree with TRBD1. The germline gives CDR1 DFQATT, CDR2 SNEGSKA (reference sequence). This CDR3 comprises 15 residues. The CDR3 is CSVRGEQGRITEAFF. The CDR3 nucleotides are TGCAGTGTTAGAGGCGAACAGGGGAGAATAACTGAAGCTTTCTTT.

Only a few counts were recorded for this clonotype. The J gene is TRBJ2-1, the V gene TRBV27; perhaps TRBD2 as D (5 bases). In germline, CDR1 is MNHEY, CDR2 SMNVEV (reference sequence). This CDR3 spans 17 amino acids. The germline V and J ends were trimmed by 6 bases and 8 bases, with 26 bases remaining between them. The CDR3 nucleotides are TGTGCCAGCAGCCGACCTGATCGGGGTCTTGTGATTCATGAGCAGTTCTTC. It specifies CASSRPDRGLVIHEQFF.

Note on this clonotype: This sequence may be a read error, since a much larger clone differs from it by one base. The genes are TRBV30 and TRBJ2-7, with D maybe TRBD1 (5 bases). The J call may be faulty, since TRBJ2-4 better matches the DNA end. CDR3 length: 16 amino acids. Germline V gives CDR1 GTSNPN, CDR2 SVGIG (reference sequence). The CDR3 sequence: CAWSVRGWFAKSIQYF. CDR3 nucleotide sequence: TGTGCCTGGAGTGTTAGGGGTTGGTTTGCCAAAAGCATTCAGTACTTC.

This clonotype was counted only a few times. V gene TRBV18 combines with J gene TRBJ1-2; D not resolved. V was clipped by 3 bases and J by 5 bases, with 13 bases between them. This CDR3 has 14 residues. Germline CDR1 KGHSH, CDR2 LQKENI. The CDR3 reads CASSPSGRGYGYTF. CDR3 DNA: TGTGCCAGCTCACCGAGTGGTCGTGGGTATGGCTACACCTTC. The entire variable domain, with the rest obtained from reference TRBV18 and TRBJ1-2, is as follows: NAGVMQNPRHLVRRRGQEARLRCSPMKGHSHVYWYRQLPEEGLKFMVYLQKENIIDESGMPKERFSAEFPKEGPSILRIQQVVRGDSAAYFCASSPSGRGYGYTFGSGTRLTVV.

The V gene is TRBV29-1, the J gene TRBJ2-7; TRBD1 agrees at 9 bases. Germline V lookup: CDR1 SQVTM, CDR2 ANQGSEA. This CDR3 comprises 15 residues. Losses at the gene ends were 2 bases for V and 2 bases for J; bases not matched to a gene: 7. This CDR3 is CSVETRQGVPYEQYF. The CDR3, as DNA: TGCAGCGTTGAAACCAGACAGGGGGTCCCCTACGAGCAGTACTTC.

The J gene is TRBJ2-1, the V gene TRBV20-1; tentatively, D is TRBD2 (6 bases). Trimming cost V 6 bases and J 2 bases, with 14 bases left between them. Per the germline V gene, CDR1 is DFQATT and CDR2 is SNEGSKA (reference sequence). The CDR3 has 14 amino acids. The CDR3 coding sequence is TGCAGTGCCACTAAGGGCGGGACCTACAATGAGCAGTTCTTC. Translated: CSATKGGTYNEQFF.

There are many counts of this clonotype. The chain uses TRBV5-1 and TRBJ1-2, with 8 bases lining up with TRBD1. The V gene end was trimmed by 6 bases and the J gene end by 2 bases; junction bases not matched to a gene: 6. In germline, CDR1 is SGHRS, CDR2 YFSETQ. The CDR3 has 14 residues. CDR3 DNA: TGCGCCAGCATGACAGGGGAGGGGAACTATGGCTACACCTTC. It specifies CASMTGEGNYGYTF.

The rearrangement joins TRBV7-2 to TRBJ2-2; 9 bases line up with TRBD2. V lost 5 bases and J lost 4; bases outside the gene matches: 11. CDR1 is SGHTA, CDR2 FQGNSA, per germline. The CDR3 spans 17 residues. Here the CDR3 reads CASSQITSGSTTGELFF. The DNA for the CDR3 is TGTGCCAGCAGCCAAATAACTAGCGGGTCAACCACCGGGGAGCTGTTTTTT. Combining the CDR3 with reference TRBV7-2 and TRBJ2-2 gives the whole variable domain GAGVSQSPSNKVTEKGKDVELRCDPISGHTALYWYRQSLGQGLEFLIYFQGNSAPDKSGLPSDRFSAERTGGSVSTLTIQRTQQEDSAVYLCASSQITSGSTTGELFFGEGSRLTVL.

This clonotype was observed a handful of times. The V gene is TRBV10-3, the J gene TRBJ2-1; D is possibly TRBD1 or TRBD2 (6 bases each). CDR1 is ENHRY and CDR2 is SYGVKD in the germline V gene. The CDR3 consists of 15 residues. V was trimmed by 2 bases and J by 8 bases, leaving 16 bases between them. The CDR3 spells CAISEPGATEDEQFF. The CDR3 coding sequence is TGTGCCATCAGTGAGCCGGGGGCGACAGAGGATGAGCAGTTCTTC.